The T cell receptor beta chain described here comes from a study of T cells in Graves' hyperthyroidism and ophthalmopathy. Ten or more counts support this clonotype. Template material for amplifying TCR beta CDR3 regions consisted of RNA transcripts. HTBI primers drove first-round RT-PCR of the TCR CDR3. Each CDR3 protein gets one entry after TCRdb re-called the multiplex PCR reads with MiXCR. The table lists fewer than 350,000 distinct CDR3 sequences, 13% of them singletons. This CDR3 spans 16 amino acids. In germline, CDR1 is MNHEY, CDR2 SMNVEV (reference sequence). Trimming took off 5 bases at V and 2 bases at J, with 19 bases between the two ends. Diagnosis relied on clinical symptoms, serum thyroxine and TRAb, thyroid ultrasound and orbital computed tomography.

The TCR comes from a woman aged 25-40 years with Graves' hyperthyroidism that later progressed to Graves' ophthalmopathy. The genes are TRBV27 and TRBJ2-7; either TRBD1 or TRBD2 may supply D (5 bases each). Sequenced sample: blood. The DNA of the CDR3 is TGTGCCAGCAGTCTAAGCCCGGGACCCCCGGCCTACGAGCAGTACTTC. Its translation is CASSLSPGPPAYEQYF.